This entry concerns a single TCR beta chain. Trimming removed 2 bases from V and 2 bases from J, with 17 bases in between. Germline CDR1 reads SGHDT; CDR2 reads YYEEEE. The CDR3 has 16 amino acids. This sample is part of a study of T cell responses to AZD1222 COVID-19 vaccine. The protocol was immunoSEQ multiplex PCR, while the TCRdb copy is restricted to in-frame clones and leaves out a portion. The table includes some 140,000 clones, 92% detected once. This receptor was obtained from an adult in good health. The sequencing here drew on peripheral blood, taken on day 0 of AZD1222 vaccination. The rearrangement links TRBV5-6 to TRBJ2-7; D may be TRBD2 (6 bases). This CDR3 reads CASSFGLASITYEQYF. The CDR3 DNA sequence: TGTGCCAGCAGCTTTGGGCTAGCGTCTATTACCTACGAGCAGTACTTC.